The next 16 T cell receptor beta chains were all read from a single sample in a study of early T cells in non-severe SARS-CoV-2 infection. Each CDR3 protein is one row after TCRdb ran MiXCR on the 5' RACE reads. The sample holds more than 50,000 distinct CDR3 sequences, around 12% seen once. Material: whole blood, obtained at baseline. These receptors originate from an adult who was a healthcare worker with PCR-confirmed SARS-CoV-2 infection or an uninfected control (not recorded which).

V usage is TRBV6-4 and J usage is TRBJ1-4, with 10 bases identical to TRBD1. Germline loops: CDR1 MRHNA, CDR2 SNTAGT. The CDR3 has 19 residues. The V segment lost 3 bases and the J segment 3 bases; nucleotides outside the gene matches: 13. CDR3 protein: CASSERDRGREAPNEKLFF. The CDR3 DNA sequence: TGTGCCAGCAGTGAAAGAGACAGGGGGCGGGAAGCGCCTAATGAAAAACTGTTTTTT.

This chain joins TRBV20-1 and TRBJ2-3; 10 positions agree with TRBD2. J was trimmed by 1 base and V by 2 bases; bases with no gene match: 3. Germline V lookup: CDR1 DFQATT, CDR2 SNEGSKA (reference sequence). The CDR3 has 15 residues. CDR3 bases: TGCAGTGCTAGACTAGCGGGAGTGGGCACAGATACGCAGTATTTT. Translated, it gives CSARLAGVGTDTQYF.

This clonotype was counted between two and nine times. The genes are TRBV28 and TRBJ1-2, with 11 bases lining up with TRBD1. Germline V lookup: CDR1 MDHEN, CDR2 SYDVKM. J lost 8 bases, V lost 6 bases, and 17 bases had no gene match. The CDR3 extends over 17 amino acids. CDR3 in DNA: TGTGCCAGCAGCCATAACATGGACAGGGGGCTCCCGCGGGGCTACACCTTC. Translation: CASSHNMDRGLPRGYTF.

V and J are TRBV25-1 and TRBJ2-1, with TRBD2 as a possible D gene (5 bases). The germline V gene has CDR1 MGHDK and CDR2 SYGVNS. The CDR3 covers 14 residues. The V gene lost 4 bases and the J gene lost 1 base, with 8 bases spanning the gap. CDR3 region: CASSGSESYNEQFF. DNA of the CDR3: TGTGCCAGCAGTGGTAGCGAATCCTACAATGAGCAGTTCTTC.

This clonotype appeared a few times. The CDR3 sequence: CSVEDRGQSADTQYF. CDR3 bases: TGCAGCGTTGAAGATCGGGGACAGTCTGCAGATACGCAGTATTTT. The chain links TRBV29-1 to TRBJ2-3, with 7 nucleotides matching TRBD1. This CDR3 has 15 amino acids. V lost 0 bases to trimming and J lost 4 bases; unmatched junction nucleotides: 7. CDR1 and CDR2 (germline): SQVTM, ANQGSEA.

V gene TRBV7-6 combines with J gene TRBJ2-1; 9 nucleotides line up with TRBD2. V shed 0 bases and J 4 bases; nucleotides not matched to a gene: 7. CDR3 length: 17 amino acids. CDR1 and CDR2 (germline): SGHVS, FNYEAQ. Here the CDR3 reads CASSLAGGLAGYNEQFF. CDR3 bases: TGTGCCAGCAGCTTAGCAGGCGGGCTAGCGGGATACAATGAGCAGTTCTTC.

The V gene is TRBV7-7, the J gene TRBJ2-1; 8 positions match TRBD1. Trimming took 5 bases from V and 4 from J; bases not matched to a gene: 7. The V gene's germline CDR1 is SSHAT and CDR2 FNYEAQ (reference sequence). CDR3 length: 15 amino acids. In nucleotides, the CDR3 is TGTGCCAGCAGCCCGGACAGGGTGGGATACAATGAGCAGTTCTTC. Its protein is CASSPDRVGYNEQFF.

This clonotype was picked up many times. V usage is TRBV7-3 and J usage is TRBJ2-1; 10 nucleotides line up with TRBD2. The germline CDR1 and CDR2 sequences are SGHTA and FQGTGA. The CDR3 covers 20 residues. Unmatched junction bases numbered 15, after V lost 3 bases and J lost 1 base. CDR3 coding DNA: TGTGCCAGCAGCTTGGGCGTAAGACTAGCGGGCTTAGGGTCCTACAATGAGCAGTTCTTC. It translates to CASSLGVRLAGLGSYNEQFF.

Ten or more counts support this clonotype. This CDR3 is CASSPPGLAGGPAEQFF. The DNA of the CDR3 is TGTGCCAGCTCACCACCGGGACTAGCGGGAGGGCCAGCTGAGCAGTTCTTC. The J gene is TRBJ2-1, the V gene TRBV18, with TRBD2 identical over 16 bases. Germline-derived CDR1 and CDR2 are KGHSH and LQKENI. The length of the CDR3 is 17 residues. Unmatched junction bases numbered 5, after V lost 0 bases and J lost 9 bases.

V and J are TRBV27 and TRBJ2-1, with no clear D. Between the trimmed V and J ends, which lost 5 bases and 5 bases, there was a span of 4 bases. This CDR3 is built from 11 residues. Germline V gives CDR1 MNHEY, CDR2 SMNVEV (reference sequence). The CDR3 DNA follows: TGTGCCAGCAGTCAGAACAATGAGCAGTTCTTC. Its protein product is CASSQNNEQFF.

The chain links TRBV7-2 to TRBJ2-5; 11 nucleotides align to TRBD2. Per the germline V gene, CDR1 is SGHTA and CDR2 is FQGNSA. Trimming removed 2 bases from V and 4 bases from J; junction bases left unmatched: 3. The CDR3 runs to 15 residues. The CDR3, as DNA: TGTGCCAGCAGCTTAACTAGCGGGAGCACAGAGACCCAGTACTTC. Translating gives CASSLTSGSTETQYF.

This clonotype was counted only a few times. This sequence joins TRBV6-2 or TRBV6-3 and TRBJ2-4; TRBD2 might be the D (6 bases). CDR1 and CDR2 (germline): MNHEY, SVGEGT. V gave up 6 bases and J gave up 16 bases, with 19 bases separating them. CDR3 length: 12 residues. The CDR3 reads CASSHTSPASYF. The CDR3 region has the DNA TGTGCCAGCAGCCACACTAGCCCGGCGTCTTACTTC.

Relative to its sample, this clonotype is medium-sized. This chain uses TRBV11-2 with TRBJ2-1, with 14 bases aligning to TRBD2. The CDR3 is 15 amino acids. The trim removed 5 bases at V and 9 bases at J, leaving 6 bases unmatched. CDR1 and CDR2 from the germline V gene are SGHAT and FQNNGV. The DNA of the CDR3 is TGTGCCAGCAGCCTGGGACTAGCGGGAGTTTTTGAGCAGTTCTTC. The encoded protein is CASSLGLAGVFEQFF. The whole variable domain, filled in from reference TRBV11-2 and TRBJ2-1, reads EAGVAQSPRYKIIEKRQSVAFWCNPISGHATLYWYQQILGQGPKLLIQFQNNGVVDDSQLPKDRFSAERLKGVDSTLKIQPAKLEDSAVYLCASSLGLAGVFEQFFGPGTRLTVL.

The sample holds many counts of this clonotype. For the CDR3, the DNA is TGTGCCAGCAGTTTGAGGGCTAGGGACCCCAAAAACATTCAGTACTTC. Translating gives CASSLRARDPKNIQYF. This rearrangement joins TRBV28 to TRBJ2-4; the D gene could be TRBD1 or TRBD2 (5 bases each). Trimming pared 3 bases from V and 2 bases from J, leaving 14 bases between. This CDR3 has 16 residues. CDR1 is MDHEN and CDR2 is SYDVKM in the germline V gene.

Ten or more counts support this clonotype. The chain uses TRBV29-1 and TRBJ1-1; the D is unclear. V shed 4 bases and J shed 1 base, with 10 bases lying between them. The CDR3 has 13 amino acids. Germline V gene lookup returns CDR1 SQVTM and CDR2 ANQGSEA. The CDR3 loop reads CSVGRDPNTEAFF. DNA for the CDR3: TGCAGCGTTGGTAGGGATCCGAACACTGAAGCTTTCTTT.

This clonotype appeared a few times. V is TRBV4-3 and J is TRBJ2-3, with D perhaps given as TRBD1 or TRBD2 (5 bases each). The germline V gene encodes CDR1 LGHNA and CDR2 YSLEER. Trimming took off 4 bases at V and 4 bases at J, with 12 bases between the two ends. The CDR3 extends over 14 amino acids. This CDR3 is CASSPTGPSDTQYF. The CDR3 nucleotides read TGCGCCAGCAGCCCAACGGGACCTTCAGATACGCAGTATTTT.